Listed below are T cell receptor beta chains from one sample, sequenced in a study of shared clonotypes between healthy human individuals. This table comes from immunoSEQ multiplex PCR, and its TCRdb copy is limited to in-frame clones, with some not included. Seen here are fewer than 3 million clones, around 93% observed once, and the top ten hold more than 0.35%. The sequencing sample was made of naive CD4+ T cells from PBMCs. These receptors were taken from a man younger than 35 in good health. Some clones in this sample may be carry-over from other donors' samples. The CDR3 runs from the conserved cysteine through the conserved F or W. A D gene is named only where the DNA matches it firmly. Rows give clone size only sometimes, using once, few, many, or a class for an expanded clone.

TRBJ2-5 | TRBD2 | TRBV7-9 | . | CASSVGLALETQYF | TGTGCCAGCAGCGTGGGACTAGCGCTTGAGACCCAGTACTTC
TRBJ2-5 | TRBD2 | TRBV9 | . | CASSVGEGTETQYF | TGTGCCAGCAGCGTAGGGGAGGGGACAGAGACCCAGTACTTC
TRBJ1-2 | . | TRBV4-2 | . | CASSQVGGYTF | TGTGCCAGCAGCCAAGTGGGTGGCTACACCTTC
TRBJ2-7 | TRBD1 | TRBV25-1 | . | CASSIYRGSLYEQYF | TGTGCCAGCAGTATTTACAGGGGGTCCCTCTACGAGCAGTACTTC
TRBJ1-2 | . | TRBV2 | . | CASSVIRGANDYGYTF | TGTGCCAGCAGTGTCATCCGGGGGGCGAACGACTATGGCTACACCTTC
TRBJ1-1 | . | TRBV4-3 | . | CASSQNQGAMNTEAFF | TGCGCCAGCAGCCAAAACCAAGGGGCGATGAACACTGAAGCTTTCTTT
TRBJ2-3 | TRBD2 | TRBV7-2 | once | CASSVTSGYYTDTQYF | TGTGCCAGCAGCGTCACTAGCGGGTATTACACAGATACGCAGTATTTT
TRBJ1-2 | . | TRBV7-2 | . | CASSLQGYGYTF | TGTGCCAGCAGCTTACAGGGGTATGGCTACACCTTC
TRBJ2-1 | TRBD2 | TRBV10-3 | . | CAIRTSGGTEFF | TGTGCCATCAGGACTAGCGGGGGGACCGAGTTCTTC
TRBJ2-7 | . | TRBV5-1 | . | CASSLVSGPGGSYEQYF | TGCGCCAGCAGCTTGGTCTCGGGGCCAGGCGGATCCTACGAGCAGTACTTC
TRBJ2-1 | TRBD1 | TRBV5-5 | . | CASSLLDTGQSSYNEQFF | TGTGCCAGCAGCTTACTCGATACGGGACAGAGCTCCTACAATGAGCAGTTCTTC
TRBJ2-3 | . | TRBV28 | . | CASSLALGRGRLDTQYF | TGTGCCAGCAGTTTAGCCCTTGGACGGGGGCGCCTAGATACGCAGTATTTT
TRBJ2-3 | . | TRBV6-6 | . | CASSYGGAVADTQYF | TGTGCCAGCAGTTACGGGGGGGCAGTTGCAGATACGCAGTATTTT
TRBJ1-1 | . | TRBV6-5 | once | CASSEVTEAFF | TGTGCCAGCAGTGAAGTTACTGAAGCTTTCTTT
TRBJ2-5 | TRBD2 | TRBV5-5 | once | CASSTGLAEETQYF | TGTGCCAGCAGCACGGGACTAGCAGAGGAGACCCAGTACTTC
TRBJ1-1 | . | TRBV5-6 | . | CASSWRLNMNTEAFF | TGTGCCAGCAGCTGGCGACTGAACATGAACACTGAAGCTTTCTTT
TRBJ2-2 | TRBD2 | TRBV6-4 | . | CASSSSGANTGELFF | TGTGCCAGCAGTTCTAGCGGGGCAAACACCGGGGAGCTGTTTTTT
TRBJ1-2 | TRBD1 | TRBV6-6 | few | CASSPTGAPGYTF | TGTGCCAGCAGTCCTACAGGGGCTCCTGGCTACACCTTC
TRBJ2-3 | . | TRBV29-1 | . | CSVAGRGTDTQYF | TGCAGCGTTGCCGGCCGGGGAACAGATACGCAGTATTTT
TRBJ2-5 | TRBD2 | TRBV5-1 | . | CASSLRLAGLQETQYF | TGCGCCAGCAGCTTGAGACTAGCGGGATTGCAAGAGACCCAGTACTTC
TRBJ2-7 | . | TRBV10-3 | . | CAISEAGTSGEQYF | TGTGCCATCAGTGAGGCCGGGACCTCGGGGGAGCAGTACTTC
TRBJ1-2 | . | TRBV25-1 | once | CASSVSGAYYGYTF | TGTGCCAGCAGTGTTTCCGGGGCCTACTATGGCTACACCTTC
TRBJ2-7 | TRBD1 | TRBV5-1 | . | CASSSTGLQTYEQYF | TGCGCCAGCAGCTCGACAGGGCTCCAAACCTACGAGCAGTACTTC
TRBJ1-5 | . | TRBV28 | . | CASSLGQHNQPQHF | TGTGCCAGCAGTTTAGGGCAGCACAATCAGCCCCAGCATTTT
TRBJ2-1 | . | TRBV5-1 | . | CASSLLPGTYNEQFF | TGCGCCAGCAGCTTGCTTCCCGGAACCTACAATGAGCAGTTCTTC